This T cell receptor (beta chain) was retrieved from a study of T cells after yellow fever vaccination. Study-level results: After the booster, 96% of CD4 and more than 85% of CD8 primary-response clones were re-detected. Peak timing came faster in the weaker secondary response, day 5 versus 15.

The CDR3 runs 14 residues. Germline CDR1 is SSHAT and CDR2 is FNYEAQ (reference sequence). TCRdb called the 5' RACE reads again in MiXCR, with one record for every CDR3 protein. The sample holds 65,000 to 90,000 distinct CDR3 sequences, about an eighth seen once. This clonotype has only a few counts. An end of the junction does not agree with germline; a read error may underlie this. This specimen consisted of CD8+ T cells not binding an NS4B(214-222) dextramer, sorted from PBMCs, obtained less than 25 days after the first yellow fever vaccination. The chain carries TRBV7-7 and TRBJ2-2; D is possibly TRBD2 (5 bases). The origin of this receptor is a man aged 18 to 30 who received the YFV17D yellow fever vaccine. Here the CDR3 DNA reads TGTGCTAGCAGCTTATTGGGAGACACCGGGGAGCTGTTTTTT. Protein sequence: CASSLLGDTGELFF. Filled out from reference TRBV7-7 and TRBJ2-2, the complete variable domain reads GAGVSQSPRYKVTKRGQDVTLRCDPISSHATLYWYQQALGQGPEFLTYFNYEAQPDKSGLPSDRFSAERPEGSISTLTIQRTEQRDSAMYRCASSLLGDTGELFFGEGSRLTVL.